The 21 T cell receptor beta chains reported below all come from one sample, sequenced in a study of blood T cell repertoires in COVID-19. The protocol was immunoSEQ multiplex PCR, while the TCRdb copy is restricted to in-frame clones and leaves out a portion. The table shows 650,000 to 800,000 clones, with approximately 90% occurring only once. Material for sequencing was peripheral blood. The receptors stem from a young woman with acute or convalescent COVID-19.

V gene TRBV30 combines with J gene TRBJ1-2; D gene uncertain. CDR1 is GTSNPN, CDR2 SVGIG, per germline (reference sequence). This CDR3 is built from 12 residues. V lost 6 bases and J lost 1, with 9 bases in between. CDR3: CACSGGNYGYTF. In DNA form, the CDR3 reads TGTGCCTGTTCGGGAGGTAACTATGGCTACACCTTC. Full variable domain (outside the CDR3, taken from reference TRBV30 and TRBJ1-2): SQTIHQWPATLVQPVGSPLSLECTVEGTSNPNLYWYRQAAGRGLQLLFYSVGIGQISSEVPQNLSASRPQDRQFILSSKKLLLSDSGFYLCACSGGNYGYTFGSGTRLTVV.

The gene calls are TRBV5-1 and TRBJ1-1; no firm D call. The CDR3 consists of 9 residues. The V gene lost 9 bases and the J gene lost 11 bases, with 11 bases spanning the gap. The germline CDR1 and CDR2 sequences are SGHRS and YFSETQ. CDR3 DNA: TGCGCCAACCAGACTCCGGCTTTCTTT. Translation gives CANQTPAFF.

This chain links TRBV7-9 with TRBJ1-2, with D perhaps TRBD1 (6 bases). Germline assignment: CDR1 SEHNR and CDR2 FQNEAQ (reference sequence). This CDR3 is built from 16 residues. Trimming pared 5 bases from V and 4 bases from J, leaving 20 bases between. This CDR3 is CASSAPPDSLPYGYTF. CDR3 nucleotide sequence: TGTGCCAGCAGCGCACCCCCGGACAGTCTCCCCTATGGCTACACCTTC.

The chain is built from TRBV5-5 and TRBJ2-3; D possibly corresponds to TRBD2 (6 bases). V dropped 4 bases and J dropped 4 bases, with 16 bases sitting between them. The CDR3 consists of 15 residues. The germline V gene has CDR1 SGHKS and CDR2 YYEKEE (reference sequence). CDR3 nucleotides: TGTGCCAGCAGCCCCGGGGGTTTTGGGGCAGATACGCAGTATTTT. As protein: CASSPGGFGADTQYF.

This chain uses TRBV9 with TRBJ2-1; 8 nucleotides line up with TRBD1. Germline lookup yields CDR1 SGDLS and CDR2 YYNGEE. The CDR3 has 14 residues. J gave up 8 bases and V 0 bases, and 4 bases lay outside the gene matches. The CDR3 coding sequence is TGTGCCAGCAGCGTAGTCCAGGGGGCACATGAGCAGTTCTTC. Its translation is CASSVVQGAHEQFF.

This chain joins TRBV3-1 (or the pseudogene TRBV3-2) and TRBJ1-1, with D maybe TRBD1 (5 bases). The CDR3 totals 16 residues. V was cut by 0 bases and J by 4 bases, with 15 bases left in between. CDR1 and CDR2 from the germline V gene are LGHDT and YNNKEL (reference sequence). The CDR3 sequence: CASSQEGGAGATEAFF. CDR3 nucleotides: TGTGCCAGCAGCCAAGAAGGAGGGGCCGGGGCCACTGAAGCTTTCTTT.

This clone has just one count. DNA for the CDR3: TGTGCCAGCAGCTTGAAGACCACCTCAGGCGCAGATACGCAGTATTTT. Translated, it gives CASSLKTTSGADTQYF. This chain uses TRBV5-5 with TRBJ2-3; D is uncertain. The CDR3 covers 16 residues. V was trimmed by 1 base and J by 4 bases, leaving 16 bases between them. CDR1 is SGHKS, CDR2 YYEKEE, per germline (reference sequence).

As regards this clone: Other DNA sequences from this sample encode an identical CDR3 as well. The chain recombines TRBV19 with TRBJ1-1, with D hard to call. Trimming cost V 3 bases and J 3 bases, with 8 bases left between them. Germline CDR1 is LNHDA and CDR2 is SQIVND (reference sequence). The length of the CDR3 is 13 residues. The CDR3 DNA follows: TGTGCCAGTAGTATTGGAGGTGACACTGAAGCTTTCTTT. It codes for CASSIGGDTEAFF.

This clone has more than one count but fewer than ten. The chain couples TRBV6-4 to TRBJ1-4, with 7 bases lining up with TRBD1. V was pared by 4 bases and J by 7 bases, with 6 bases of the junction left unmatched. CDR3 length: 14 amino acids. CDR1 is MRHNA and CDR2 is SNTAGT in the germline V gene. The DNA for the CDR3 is TGTGCCAGCAGTGCCTCAGGGGGTAGTGAAAAACTGTTTTTT. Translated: CASSASGGSEKLFF.

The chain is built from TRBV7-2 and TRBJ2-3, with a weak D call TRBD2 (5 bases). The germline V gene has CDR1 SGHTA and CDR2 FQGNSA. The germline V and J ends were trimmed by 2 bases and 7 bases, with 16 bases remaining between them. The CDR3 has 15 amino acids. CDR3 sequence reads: CASSLFSLAGHTQYF. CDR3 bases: TGTGCCAGCAGCTTATTCTCCCTAGCCGGCCATACGCAGTATTTT.

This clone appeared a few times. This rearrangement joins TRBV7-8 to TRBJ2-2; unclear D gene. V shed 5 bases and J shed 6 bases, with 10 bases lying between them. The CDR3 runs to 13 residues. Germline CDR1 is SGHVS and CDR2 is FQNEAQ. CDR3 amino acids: CASSRTVAGELFF. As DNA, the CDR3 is TGTGCCAGCAGCCGAACAGTGGCCGGGGAGCTGTTTTTT.

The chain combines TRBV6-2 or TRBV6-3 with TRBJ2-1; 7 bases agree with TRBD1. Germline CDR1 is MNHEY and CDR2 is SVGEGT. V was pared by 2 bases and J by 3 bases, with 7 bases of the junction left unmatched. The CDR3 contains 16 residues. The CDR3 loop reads CASSYREGASYNEQFF. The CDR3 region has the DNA TGTGCCAGCAGTTACCGCGAGGGGGCCAGCTACAATGAGCAGTTCTTC.

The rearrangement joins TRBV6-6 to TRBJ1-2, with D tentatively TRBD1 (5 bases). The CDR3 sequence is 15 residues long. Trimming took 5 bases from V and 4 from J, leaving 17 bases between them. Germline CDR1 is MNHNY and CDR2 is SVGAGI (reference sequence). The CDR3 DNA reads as TGTGCCAGCAGTCACCTCATCAGGGCGATCTATGGCTACACCTTC. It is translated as CASSHLIRAIYGYTF.

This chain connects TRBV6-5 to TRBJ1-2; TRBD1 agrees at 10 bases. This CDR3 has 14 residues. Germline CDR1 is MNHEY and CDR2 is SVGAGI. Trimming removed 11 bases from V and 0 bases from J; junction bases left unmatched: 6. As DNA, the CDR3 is TGTGCCGGGCAGACAGGGGGCCCTAACTATGGCTACACCTTC. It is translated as CAGQTGGPNYGYTF.

This chain's CDR3 is CASSPRTGGLLNTEAFF. For the CDR3, the DNA is TGTGCCAGCAGCCCCCGGACAGGGGGGCTTCTGAACACTGAAGCTTTCTTT. The rearrangement links TRBV7-7 to TRBJ1-1; 10 positions agree with TRBD1. This CDR3 is built from 17 residues. With V trimmed by 5 bases and J by 0 bases, 9 bases remained unmatched. Looked up from germline, CDR1 is SSHAT and CDR2 is FNYEAQ (reference sequence).

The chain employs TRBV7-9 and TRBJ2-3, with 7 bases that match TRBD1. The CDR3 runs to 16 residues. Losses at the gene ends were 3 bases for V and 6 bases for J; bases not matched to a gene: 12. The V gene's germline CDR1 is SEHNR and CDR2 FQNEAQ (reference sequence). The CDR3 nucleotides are TGTGCCAGCAGCTTCCAGGGGGACCCACTAGGGGATACGCAGTATTTT. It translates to CASSFQGDPLGDTQYF.

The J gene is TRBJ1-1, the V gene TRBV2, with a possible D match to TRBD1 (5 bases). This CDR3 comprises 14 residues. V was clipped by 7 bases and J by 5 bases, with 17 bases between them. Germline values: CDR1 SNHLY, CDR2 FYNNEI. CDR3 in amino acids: CASTLGRGGTEAFF. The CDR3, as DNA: TGTGCCAGCACCCTAGGGAGGGGAGGAACTGAAGCTTTCTTT.

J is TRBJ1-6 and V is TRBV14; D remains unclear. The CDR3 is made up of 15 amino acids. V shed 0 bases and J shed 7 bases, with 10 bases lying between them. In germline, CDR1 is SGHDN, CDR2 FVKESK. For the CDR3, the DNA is TGTGCCAGCAGCCAAGATGTCAGGTTAAATTCACCCCTCCACTTT. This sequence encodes CASSQDVRLNSPLHF.

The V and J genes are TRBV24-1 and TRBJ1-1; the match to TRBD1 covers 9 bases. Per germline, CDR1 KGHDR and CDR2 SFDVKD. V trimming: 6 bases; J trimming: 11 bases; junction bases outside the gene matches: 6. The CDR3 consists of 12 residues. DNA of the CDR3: TGTGCCACCAGTCCAGGACAGGGGAGGGCTTTCTTT. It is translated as CATSPGQGRAFF.

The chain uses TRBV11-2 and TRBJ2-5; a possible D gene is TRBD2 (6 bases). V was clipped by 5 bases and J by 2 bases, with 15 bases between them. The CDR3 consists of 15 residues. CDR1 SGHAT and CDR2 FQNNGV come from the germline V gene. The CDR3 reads CASSHGTGRQETQYF. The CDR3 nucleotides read TGTGCCAGCAGCCACGGGACGGGGAGGCAAGAGACCCAGTACTTC.

The CDR3 DNA follows: TGTGCCAGCAGCTTAGTAGGAGCACAGGGTCACTATGGCTACACCTTC. It is translated as CASSLVGAQGHYGYTF. This chain links TRBV7-8 with TRBJ1-2; a possible D gene is TRBD1 (6 bases). Trimming stripped 1 base from V and 3 bases from J, with 15 bases between. CDR1 is SGHVS, CDR2 FQNEAQ, per germline. CDR3 length equals 16 residues.